The next 27 T cell receptor beta chains were all read from a single sample in a study of CD8 T cells in Susac syndrome. Random hexamers primed reverse transcription of 0.5 to 1 ug RNA. TCRdb reprocessed the immunoSEQ multiplex PCR reads with MiXCR, giving one entry per CDR3 protein. Counted here are roughly 200,000 distinct CDR3 sequences, roughly 95% occurring once; the ten biggest clones make up more than 0.09%. The sequencing input was CD4+ T cells from PBMCs. The source of these receptors is a human donor with multiple sclerosis.

This clonotype was seen just once. V usage is TRBV28 and J usage is TRBJ1-1, with D perhaps matching TRBD1 (6 bases). With 8 bases removed from V and 0 bases from J, the gap between germline ends came to 16 bases. The CDR3 length is 15 residues. Germline V gene lookup returns CDR1 MDHEN and CDR2 SYDVKM. Here the CDR3 DNA reads TGTGCCAGCGACGTCCTAACAGGGTTGAACACTGAAGCTTTCTTT. Translation gives CASDVLTGLNTEAFF.

The chain combines TRBV10-3 with TRBJ2-1, with D tentatively TRBD2 (6 bases). Deletions cut 4 bases from V and 10 bases from J, with 11 bases between. Per germline, CDR1 ENHRY and CDR2 SYGVKD. There are 12 residues in the CDR3. The CDR3 here is CAISVRGEEQFF. Written as DNA, the CDR3 is TGTGCCATCAGTGTGCGGGGCGAGGAGCAGTTCTTC.

V gene TRBV5-1 combines with J gene TRBJ2-1; D possibly corresponds to TRBD2 (5 bases). CDR3 length: 15 residues. V was clipped by 0 bases and J by 4 bases, with 11 bases between them. Germline assignment: CDR1 SGHRS and CDR2 YFSETQ. The DNA for the CDR3 is TGCGCCAGCAGCTTGGTTGCGGGTCAGTACAATGAGCAGTTCTTC. It translates to CASSLVAGQYNEQFF.

This chain uses TRBV6-5 with TRBJ2-2; unclear D gene. This CDR3 comprises 15 residues. Deletions cut 2 bases from V and 2 bases from J, with 9 bases between. Germline V gives CDR1 MNHEY, CDR2 SVGAGI. This CDR3 reads CASSYQPSNTGELFF. CDR3 in DNA: TGTGCCAGCAGTTACCAACCTTCTAACACCGGGGAGCTGTTTTTT.

The chain is built from TRBV7-2 and TRBJ2-5; no clear D gene. Germline V lookup: CDR1 SGHTA, CDR2 FQGNSA. The CDR3 is made up of 12 amino acids. V was cut by 5 bases and J by 3 bases, with 7 bases left in between. The CDR3 DNA sequence: TGTGCCAGCAGCCCCTGGGAAGAGACCCAGTACTTC. It is translated as CASSPWEETQYF. The complete variable domain, with remaining parts taken from reference TRBV7-2 and TRBJ2-5, reads GAGVSQSPSNKVTEKGKDVELRCDPISGHTALYWYRQSLGQGLEFLIYFQGNSAPDKSGLPSDRFSAERTGGSVSTLTIQRTQQEDSAVYLCASSPWEETQYFGPGTRLLVL.

The genes are TRBV30 and TRBJ1-2, with D unclear. Trimming stripped 2 bases from V and 2 bases from J, with 9 bases between. The CDR3 contains 13 residues. Per the germline V gene, CDR1 is GTSNPN and CDR2 is SVGIG (reference sequence). CDR3 sequence (DNA): TGTGCCTGGAGTCCTTTACAGAACTATGGCTACACCTTC. Translating gives CAWSPLQNYGYTF.

The CDR3 protein is CSARDKGDPFLETQYF. The CDR3 DNA sequence: TGCAGTGCTAGAGATAAGGGGGACCCTTTTCTGGAGACCCAGTACTTC. The chain has TRBV20-1 and TRBJ2-5, with D possibly TRBD1 on 6 matching bases. The CDR3 has 16 residues. Deletions cut 0 bases from V and 5 bases from J, with 19 bases between. Germline V gives CDR1 DFQATT, CDR2 SNEGSKA (reference sequence).

This sequence joins TRBV9 and TRBJ2-1; no firm D call. V was pared by 4 bases and J by 5 bases, with 10 bases between. The germline V gene encodes CDR1 SGDLS and CDR2 YYNGEE. The CDR3 consists of 13 residues. DNA for the CDR3: TGTGCCAGCAGCCGCTCTATAGACAATGAGCAGTTCTTC. Protein product: CASSRSIDNEQFF.

This chain connects TRBV9 to TRBJ2-7, with D hard to call. In germline, CDR1 is SGDLS, CDR2 YYNGEE. Trimming shortened V by 2 bases and J by 4 bases, and 13 bases separated the two germline ends. CDR3 size: 14 residues. In DNA form, the CDR3 reads TGTGCCAGCAGCGTCTCTTCAGTTTCGTACGAGCAGTACTTC. Translation gives CASSVSSVSYEQYF.

CDR3: CSASPLAGDTDTQYF. The CDR3 nucleotides read TGCAGTGCTAGCCCACTAGCGGGGGACACAGATACGCAGTATTTT. The rearrangement links TRBV20-1 to TRBJ2-3, with TRBD2 identical over 11 bases. The junction had 4 bases not matched to a gene; V was cut back by 3 bases and J by 2 bases. The CDR3 has 15 residues. Germline CDR1 DFQATT, CDR2 SNEGSKA (reference sequence).

V is TRBV5-1 and J is TRBJ2-1; the match to TRBD1 covers 9 bases. This CDR3 is 14 amino acids long. Germline V lookup: CDR1 SGHRS, CDR2 YFSETQ. V gave up 4 bases and J gave up 7 bases; unmatched junction bases: 6. CDR3 nucleotides: TGCGCCAGCAGCAAGGGACAGGGCTGGAATGAGCAGTTCTTC. This codes for CASSKGQGWNEQFF.

V is TRBV7-9 and J is TRBJ2-1; no clear D gene. This CDR3 has 13 residues. Germline V gene lookup returns CDR1 SEHNR and CDR2 FQNEAQ (reference sequence). Trimming stripped 11 bases from V and 1 base from J, with 12 bases between. The CDR3 region is CAVTSGSYNEQFF. DNA of the CDR3: TGTGCCGTGACCTCCGGGTCCTACAATGAGCAGTTCTTC. Looking up the rest from reference TRBV7-9 and TRBJ2-1 gives the full variable domain: DTGVSQNPRHKITKRGQNVTFRCDPISEHNRLYWYRQTLGQGPEFLTYFQNEAQLEKSRLLSDRFSAERPKGSFSTLEIQRTEQGDSAMYLCAVTSGSYNEQFFGPGTRLTVL.

This rearrangement joins TRBV15 to TRBJ1-5; D gene uncertain. Germline V gives CDR1 LNHNV, CDR2 YYDKDF (reference sequence). The V gene lost 0 bases and the J gene lost 2 bases, with 11 bases spanning the gap. CDR3 length equals 16 residues. CDR3 nucleotide sequence: TGTGCCACCAGCAGAGATTTTGTCGAAGGCAATCAGCCCCAGCATTTT. Translating gives CATSRDFVEGNQPQHF.

DNA of the CDR3: TGTGCCTGGAGTGTCGGCTTTAGTAGGAGCTATGGCTACACCTTC. It is translated as CAWSVGFSRSYGYTF. This chain links TRBV30 with TRBJ1-2; no clear D. The CDR3 has 15 amino acids. The germline gives CDR1 GTSNPN, CDR2 SVGIG (reference sequence). Trimming took off 0 bases at V and 4 bases at J, with 15 bases between the two ends.

This rearrangement joins TRBV30 to TRBJ1-2; 7 positions agree with TRBD1. V dropped 8 bases and J dropped 2; count of bases not matched to a gene: 8. Germline assignment: CDR1 GTSNPN and CDR2 SVGIG (reference sequence). The CDR3 spans 13 residues. The CDR3, as DNA: TGTGCCCTATCCGGGACAGCAAACTATGGCTACACCTTC. Translating it yields CALSGTANYGYTF.

The V gene is TRBV11-2, the J gene TRBJ2-3; TRBD2 aligns across 10 bases. V trimming: 4 bases; J trimming: 2 bases; junction bases outside the gene matches: 6. CDR1 is SGHAT, CDR2 FQNNGV, per germline. The CDR3 consists of 16 residues. The CDR3 sequence: CASSWRAGGFTDTQYF. In DNA, the CDR3 is TGTGCCAGCAGCTGGAGAGCGGGGGGGTTCACAGATACGCAGTATTTT.

The V and J genes are TRBV7-9 and TRBJ1-1, with D hard to call. The V and J ends lost 4 bases and 7 bases respectively, with 19 bases between them. CDR1 is SEHNR, CDR2 FQNEAQ, per germline (reference sequence). The CDR3 runs to 15 residues. CDR3 in DNA: TGTGCCAGCAGCTGGGTCGGATGGGCGAGGGATGAAGCTTTCTTT. Amino acid sequence: CASSWVGWARDEAFF.

The rearrangement joins TRBV20-1 to TRBJ1-1; 8 bases line up with TRBD1. V dropped 6 bases and J dropped 1; count of bases not matched to a gene: 7. The CDR3 sequence is 14 residues long. Germline V gene data show CDR1 as DFQATT and CDR2 as SNEGSKA (reference sequence). The DNA of the CDR3 is TGCAGTGCAAGTCCGACAGGGGCGAACACTGAAGCTTTCTTT. This translates into CSASPTGANTEAFF.

The chain recombines TRBV12-3 or TRBV12-4 with TRBJ2-3; D might be TRBD2 (5 bases). Trimming stripped 2 bases from V and 3 bases from J, with 12 bases between. The CDR3 has 15 amino acids. CDR3 loop: CASSLLGAQTDTQYF. The CDR3 nucleotides read TGTGCCAGCAGTTTATTGGGAGCCCAAACAGATACGCAGTATTTT.

The rearrangement links TRBV5-1 to TRBJ2-1; D possibly corresponds to TRBD2 (6 bases). The CDR3 totals 16 residues. CDR1 is SGHRS and CDR2 is YFSETQ in the germline V gene. Trimming took off 4 bases at V and 0 bases at J, with 14 bases between the two ends. The CDR3 region is CASSGGLVLSYNEQFF. In DNA, the CDR3 is TGCGCCAGCAGCGGGGGACTTGTTCTCTCCTACAATGAGCAGTTCTTC.

J is TRBJ2-4 and V is TRBV7-9, with unresolved D. CDR1 and CDR2 (germline): SEHNR, FQNEAQ (reference sequence). Trimming took 1 base from V and 7 from J, leaving 5 bases between them. This CDR3 has 12 residues. The chain's CDR3 is CASSLEGNIQYF. For the CDR3, the DNA is TGTGCCAGCAGCTTAGAAGGGAACATTCAGTACTTC.

This sequence joins TRBV4-2 and TRBJ2-7; tentatively, D is TRBD1 or TRBD2 (6 bases each). CDR1 and CDR2 (germline): LGHNA, YNFKEQ. The CDR3 sequence is 15 residues long. The ends were cut back, 6 bases at V and 3 bases at J, with 18 bases in the middle. The CDR3: CASSPLRGDGYEQYF. The CDR3 DNA is TGTGCCAGCAGTCCCCTGAGGGGGGACGGCTACGAGCAGTACTTC.

The chain has TRBV3-1 and TRBJ2-7, with 10 bases matching TRBD1. Germline trimming cut 0 bases from V and 4 bases from J; bases unmatched to any gene: 15. The CDR3 is 19 residues long. Germline CDR1 is LGHDT and CDR2 is YNNKEL (reference sequence). The CDR3 bases are TGTGCCAGCAGCCAAGATTGGAGGACTACCGGGACAGGGGCGTACGAGCAGTACTTC. Amino acid sequence: CASSQDWRTTGTGAYEQYF.

In DNA form, the CDR3 reads TGTGCCAGCAGCTACGAGACGCATCTCCCCAATGAGCAGTTCTTC. It is translated as CASSYETHLPNEQFF. The rearrangement uses TRBV11-3 and TRBJ2-1; D not certain. The germline V and J ends were trimmed by 4 bases and 6 bases, with 16 bases remaining between them. The CDR3 loop spans 15 amino acids. Germline CDR1 reads SGHNT; CDR2 reads YENEEA.

The chain combines TRBV20-1 with TRBJ1-1; tentatively, D is TRBD1 (5 bases). Germline V gives CDR1 DFQATT, CDR2 SNEGSKA (reference sequence). Trimming pared 5 bases from V and 5 bases from J, leaving 12 bases between. The CDR3 runs to 12 residues. CDR3 in DNA: TGCAGTGCTGGGGGGGAAGGGACTGAAGCTTTCTTT. It is translated as CSAGGEGTEAFF.

This chain joins TRBV3-1 and TRBJ1-6; no firm D call. Germline V lookup: CDR1 LGHDT, CDR2 YNNKEL (reference sequence). V lost 4 bases, J lost 0 bases, and 7 bases lay in between. The CDR3 is made up of 15 amino acids. For the CDR3, the DNA is TGTGCCAGCAGCCTGCAGAGCTCCTATAATTCACCCCTCCACTTT. Translating gives CASSLQSSYNSPLHF.

The chain uses TRBV5-4 and TRBJ2-1; TRBD1 matches at 8 bases. V lost 1 base, J lost 3 bases, and 3 bases stayed unmatched. Germline V gene lookup returns CDR1 SGHNT and CDR2 YYREEE (reference sequence). This CDR3 has 15 amino acids. The CDR3 nucleotides are TGTGCCAGCAGCTTGTGGACAGGGAACTACAATGAGCAGTTCTTC. Its translation is CASSLWTGNYNEQFF.